This T cell receptor beta chain was captured in a study of T cell responses to AZD1222 COVID-19 vaccine. V lost 3 bases, J lost 0 bases, and 18 bases lay in between. The CDR3 is made up of 17 amino acids. CDR1 is GTSNPN and CDR2 is SVGIG in the germline V gene (reference sequence). The study, taken as a whole, reports: Unmutated variant regions reportedly attract nearly half of all spike-specific TCRs.

A note on this clone: As yet, its antigen is unknown.

Using immunoSEQ multiplex PCR, the repertoire was profiled, and TCRdb retains in-frame clones only, with some absent. The sample includes roughly 120,000 clones, 80% to 90% of them seen just once. The genes are TRBV30 and TRBJ1-3, with D hard to call. The receptor's source is an adult in good health. Sequencing used peripheral blood, obtained on day 0 of AZD1222 vaccination. CDR3 sequence: CAWRPRGRSYSGNTIYF. The DNA for the CDR3 is TGTGCCTGGAGACCGCGAGGCAGATCCTACTCTGGAAACACCATATATTTT.